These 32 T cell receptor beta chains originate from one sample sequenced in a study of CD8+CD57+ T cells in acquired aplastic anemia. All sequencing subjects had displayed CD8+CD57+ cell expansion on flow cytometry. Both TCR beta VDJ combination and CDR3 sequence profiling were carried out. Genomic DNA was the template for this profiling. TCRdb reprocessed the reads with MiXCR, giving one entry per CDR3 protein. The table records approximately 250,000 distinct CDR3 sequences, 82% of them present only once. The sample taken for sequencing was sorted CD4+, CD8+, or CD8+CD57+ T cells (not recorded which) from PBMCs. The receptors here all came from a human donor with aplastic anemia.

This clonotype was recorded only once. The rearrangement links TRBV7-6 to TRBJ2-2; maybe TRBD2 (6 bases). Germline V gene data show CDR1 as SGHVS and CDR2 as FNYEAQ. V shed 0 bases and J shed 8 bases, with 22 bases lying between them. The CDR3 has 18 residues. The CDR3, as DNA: TGTGCCAGCAGCTTAGCCCTCGGGGGAGAAGAGACCCAGGGGGAGCTGTTTTTT. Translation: CASSLALGGEETQGELFF.

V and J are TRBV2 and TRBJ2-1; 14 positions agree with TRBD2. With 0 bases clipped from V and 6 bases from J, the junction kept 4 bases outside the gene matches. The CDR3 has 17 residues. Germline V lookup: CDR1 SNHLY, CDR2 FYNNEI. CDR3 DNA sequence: TGTGCCAGCAGTGAAGCGGGACTAGCGGGAGAGGGCAATGAGCAGTTCTTC. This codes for CASSEAGLAGEGNEQFF.

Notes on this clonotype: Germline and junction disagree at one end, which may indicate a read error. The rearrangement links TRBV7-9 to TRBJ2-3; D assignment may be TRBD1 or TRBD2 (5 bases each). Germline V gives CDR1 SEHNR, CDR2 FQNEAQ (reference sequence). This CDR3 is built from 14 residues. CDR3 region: CASSLAAGAETLYF. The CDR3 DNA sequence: TGTGCCAGCAGCTTAGCGGCCGGGGCCGAGACGCTGTATTTT.

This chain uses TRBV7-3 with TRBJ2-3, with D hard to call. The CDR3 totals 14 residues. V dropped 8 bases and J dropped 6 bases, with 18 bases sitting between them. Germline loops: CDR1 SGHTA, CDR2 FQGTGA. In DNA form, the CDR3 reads TGTGCCAGCTCAAGACCGGCAAATCCCGATACGCAGTATTTT. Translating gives CASSRPANPDTQYF.

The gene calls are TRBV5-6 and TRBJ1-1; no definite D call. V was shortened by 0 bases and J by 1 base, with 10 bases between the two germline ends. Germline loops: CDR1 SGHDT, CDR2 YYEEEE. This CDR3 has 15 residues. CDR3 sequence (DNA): TGTGCCAGCAGCTTGGGTCAGGCAGGGAACACTGAAGCTTTCTTT. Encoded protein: CASSLGQAGNTEAFF.

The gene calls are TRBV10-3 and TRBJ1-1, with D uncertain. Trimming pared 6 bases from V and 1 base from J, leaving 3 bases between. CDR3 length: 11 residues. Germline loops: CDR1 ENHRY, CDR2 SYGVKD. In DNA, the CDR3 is TGTGCCATCAGCCAGAACACTGAAGCTTTCTTT. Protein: CAISQNTEAFF.

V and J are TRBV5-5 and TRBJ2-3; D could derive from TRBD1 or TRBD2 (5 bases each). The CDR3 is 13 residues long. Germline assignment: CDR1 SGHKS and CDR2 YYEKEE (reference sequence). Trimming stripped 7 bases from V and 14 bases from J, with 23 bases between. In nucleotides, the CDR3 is TGTGCCAGCGGGGACGGGGTATCAGATACGTGGTATTTT. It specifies CASGDGVSDTWYF. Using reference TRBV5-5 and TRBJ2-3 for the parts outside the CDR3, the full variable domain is DAGVTQSPTHLIKTRGQQVTLRCSPISGHKSVSWYQQVLGQGPQFIFQYYEKEERGRGNFPDRFSARQFPNYSSELNVNALLLGDSALYLCASGDGVSDTWYFGPGTRLTVL.

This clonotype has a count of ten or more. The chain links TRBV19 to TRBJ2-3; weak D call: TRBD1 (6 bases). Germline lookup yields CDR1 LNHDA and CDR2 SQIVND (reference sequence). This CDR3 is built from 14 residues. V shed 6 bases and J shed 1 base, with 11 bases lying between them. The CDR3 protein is CASRGASGTDTQYF. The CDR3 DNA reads TGTGCCAGTAGGGGGGCGTCTGGCACAGATACGCAGTATTTT.

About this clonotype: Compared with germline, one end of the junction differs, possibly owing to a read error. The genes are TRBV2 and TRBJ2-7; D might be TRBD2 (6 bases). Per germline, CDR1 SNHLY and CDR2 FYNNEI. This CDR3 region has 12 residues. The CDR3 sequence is CASSAGGLEPYF. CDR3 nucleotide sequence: TGTGCCAGCAGCGCCGGAGGGCTCGAGCCGTACTTC.

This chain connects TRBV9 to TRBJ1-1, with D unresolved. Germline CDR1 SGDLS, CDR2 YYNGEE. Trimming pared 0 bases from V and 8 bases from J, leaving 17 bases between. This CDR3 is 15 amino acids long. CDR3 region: CASSVGVGVSYEAFF. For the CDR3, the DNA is TGTGCCAGCAGCGTAGGAGTGGGAGTTTCCTACGAAGCTTTCTTT. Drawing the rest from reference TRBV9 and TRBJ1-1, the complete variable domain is DSGVTQTPKHLITATGQRVTLRCSPRSGDLSVYWYQQSLDQGLQFLIQYYNGEERAKGNILERFSAQQFPDLHSELNLSSLELGDSALYFCASSVGVGVSYEAFFGQGTRLTVV.

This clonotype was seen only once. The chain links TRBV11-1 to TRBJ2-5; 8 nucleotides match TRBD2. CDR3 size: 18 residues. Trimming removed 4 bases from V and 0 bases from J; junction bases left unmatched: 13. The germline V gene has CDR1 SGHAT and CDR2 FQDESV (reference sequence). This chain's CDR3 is CASSSGSRGGLYQETQYF. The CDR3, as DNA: TGTGCCAGCAGCTCCGGTTCCCGGGGGGGACTGTACCAAGAGACCCAGTACTTC.

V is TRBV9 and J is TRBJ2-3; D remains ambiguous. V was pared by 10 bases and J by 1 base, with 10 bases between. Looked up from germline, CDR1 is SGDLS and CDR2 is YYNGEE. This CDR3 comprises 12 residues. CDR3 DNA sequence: TGTGCCGGCGGCGTGGGCACAGATACGCAGTATTTT. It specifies CAGGVGTDTQYF.

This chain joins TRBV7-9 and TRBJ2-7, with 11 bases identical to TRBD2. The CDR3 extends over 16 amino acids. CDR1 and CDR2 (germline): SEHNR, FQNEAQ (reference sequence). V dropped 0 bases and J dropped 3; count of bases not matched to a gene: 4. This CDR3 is CASSLATGTSGYEQYF. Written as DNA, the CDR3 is TGTGCCAGCAGCTTAGCTACCGGGACTAGCGGCTACGAGCAGTACTTC.

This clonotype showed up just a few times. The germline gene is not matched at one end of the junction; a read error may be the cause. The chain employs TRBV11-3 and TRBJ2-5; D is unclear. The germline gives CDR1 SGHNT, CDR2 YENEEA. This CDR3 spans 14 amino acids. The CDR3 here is CASSVELTQETQYF. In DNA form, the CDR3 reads TGTGCCAGCAGCGTAGAGCTGACACAAGAGACCCAGTACTTC.

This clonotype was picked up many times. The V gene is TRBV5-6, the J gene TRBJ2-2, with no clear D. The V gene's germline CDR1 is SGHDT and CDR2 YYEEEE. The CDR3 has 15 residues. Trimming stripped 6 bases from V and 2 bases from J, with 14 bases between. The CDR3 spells CASNPGQVNTGELFF. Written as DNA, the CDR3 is TGTGCCAGCAACCCGGGCCAGGTTAACACCGGGGAGCTGTTTTTT.

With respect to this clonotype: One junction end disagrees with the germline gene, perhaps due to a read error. The chain's CDR3 is CACGVERIHTPTF. The CDR3 DNA reads TGTGCCTGCGGCGTAGAGAGAATACACACCCCCACTTTT. This chain uses TRBV7-3 with TRBJ2-3, with D hard to call. The CDR3 contains 13 residues. Germline loops: CDR1 SGHTA, CDR2 FQGTGA.

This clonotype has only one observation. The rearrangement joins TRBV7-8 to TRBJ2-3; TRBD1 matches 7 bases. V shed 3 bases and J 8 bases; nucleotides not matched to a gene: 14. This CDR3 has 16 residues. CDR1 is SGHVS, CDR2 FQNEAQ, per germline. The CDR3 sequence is CASSFHPAGTALTQYF. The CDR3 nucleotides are TGTGCCAGCAGCTTTCATCCAGCCGGGACAGCCCTTACGCAGTATTTT.

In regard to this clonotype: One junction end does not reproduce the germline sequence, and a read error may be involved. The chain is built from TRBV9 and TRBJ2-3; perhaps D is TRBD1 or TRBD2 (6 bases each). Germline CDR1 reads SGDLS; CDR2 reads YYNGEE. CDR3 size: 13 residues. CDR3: CASRDGGTTTHYF. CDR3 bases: TGTGCCAGCAGGGACGGGGGCACAACTACGCATTATTTT.

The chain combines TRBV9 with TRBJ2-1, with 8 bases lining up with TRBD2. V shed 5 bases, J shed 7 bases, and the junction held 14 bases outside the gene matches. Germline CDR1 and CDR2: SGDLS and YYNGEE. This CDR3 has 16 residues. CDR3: CASRDEGIAGKNEQFF. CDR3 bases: TGTGCCAGCAGGGACGAGGGCATAGCGGGAAAAAATGAGCAGTTCTTC.

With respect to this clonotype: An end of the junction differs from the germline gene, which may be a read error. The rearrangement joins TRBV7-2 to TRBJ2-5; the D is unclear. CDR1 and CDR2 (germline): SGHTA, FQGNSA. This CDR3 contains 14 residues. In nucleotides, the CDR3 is TGTGCCAGCAGCGCAGGTTCTGGGTCACACCCCCAGTTTTTC. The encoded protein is CASSAGSGSHPQFF. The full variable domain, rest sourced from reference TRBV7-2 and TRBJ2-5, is GAGVSQSPSNKVTEKGKDVELRCDPISGHTALYWYRQSLGQGLEFLIYFQGNSAPDKSGLPSDRFSAERTGGSVSTLTIQRTQQEDSAVYLCASSAGSGSHPQFFGPGTRLLVL.

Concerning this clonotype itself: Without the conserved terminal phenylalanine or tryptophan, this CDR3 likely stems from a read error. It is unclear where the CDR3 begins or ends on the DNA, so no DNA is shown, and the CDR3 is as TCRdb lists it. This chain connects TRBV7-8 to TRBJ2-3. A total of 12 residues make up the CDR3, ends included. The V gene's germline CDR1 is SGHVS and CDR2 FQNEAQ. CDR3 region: CASSVVVGTRYC.

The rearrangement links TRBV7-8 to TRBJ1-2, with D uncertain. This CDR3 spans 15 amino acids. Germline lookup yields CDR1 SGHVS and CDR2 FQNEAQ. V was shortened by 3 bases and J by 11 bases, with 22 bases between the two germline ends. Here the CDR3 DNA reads TGTGCCAGCAGCTTGGGTGGAGGGCCAAACACTCAGTACACCTTC. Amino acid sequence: CASSLGGGPNTQYTF.

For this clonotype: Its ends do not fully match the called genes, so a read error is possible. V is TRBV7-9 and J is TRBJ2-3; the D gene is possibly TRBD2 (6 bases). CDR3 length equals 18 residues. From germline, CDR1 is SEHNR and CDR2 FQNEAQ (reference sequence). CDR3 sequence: CASSSVVGAEGLSDTQYF. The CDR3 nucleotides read TGTGCCAGCAGCTCAGTTGTTGGGGCAGAGGGACTGTCTGATACGCAGTACTTT.

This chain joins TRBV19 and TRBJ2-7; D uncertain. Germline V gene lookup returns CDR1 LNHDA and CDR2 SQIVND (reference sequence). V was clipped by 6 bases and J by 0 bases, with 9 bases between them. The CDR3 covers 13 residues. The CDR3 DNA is TGTGCCAGTAGCGTAAGAGGCTCCTACGAGCAGTACTTC. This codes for CASSVRGSYEQYF.

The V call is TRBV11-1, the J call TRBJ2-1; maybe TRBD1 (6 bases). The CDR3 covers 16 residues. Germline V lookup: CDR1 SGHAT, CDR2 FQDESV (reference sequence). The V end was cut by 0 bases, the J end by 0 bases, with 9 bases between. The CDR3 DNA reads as TGTGCCAGCAGCTTAGCGGGGGCTAGCTCCTACAATGAGCAGTTCTTC. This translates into CASSLAGASSYNEQFF.

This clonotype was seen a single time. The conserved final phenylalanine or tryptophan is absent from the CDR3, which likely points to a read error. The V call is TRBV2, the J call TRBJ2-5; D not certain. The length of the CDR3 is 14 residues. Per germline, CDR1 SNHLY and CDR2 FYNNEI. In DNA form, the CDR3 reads TGTGCCAGCAGTACCGCCCCCAGCCAAGGGACCCAGTACCTC. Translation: CASSTAPSQGTQYL.

The CDR3 DNA follows: TGTGCCAGCAGCTCGACATATGGTAATTCACCCCTCCACTTT. Its protein product is CASSSTYGNSPLHF. This chain links TRBV7-2 with TRBJ1-6, with unresolved D. V lost 4 bases, J lost 6 bases, and 10 bases lay in between. The CDR3 runs to 14 residues. Germline values: CDR1 SGHTA, CDR2 FQGNSA.

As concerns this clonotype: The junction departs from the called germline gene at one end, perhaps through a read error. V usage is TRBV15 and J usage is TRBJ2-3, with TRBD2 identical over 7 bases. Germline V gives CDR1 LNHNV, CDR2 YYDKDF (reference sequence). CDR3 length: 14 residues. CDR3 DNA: TGTGCCAGCAGCTGCGGGGGAGGTCCCGATACGCAGTATTTT. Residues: CASSCGGGPDTQYF.

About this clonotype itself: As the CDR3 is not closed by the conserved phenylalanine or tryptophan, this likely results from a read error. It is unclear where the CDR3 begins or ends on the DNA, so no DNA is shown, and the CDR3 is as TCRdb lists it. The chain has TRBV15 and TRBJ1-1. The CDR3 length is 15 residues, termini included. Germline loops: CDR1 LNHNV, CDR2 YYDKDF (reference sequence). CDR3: CATSRGSEQETEDFV.

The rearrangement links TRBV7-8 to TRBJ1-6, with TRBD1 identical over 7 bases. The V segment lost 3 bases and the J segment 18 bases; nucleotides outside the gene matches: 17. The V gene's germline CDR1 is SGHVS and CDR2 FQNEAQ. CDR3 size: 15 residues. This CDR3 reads CASSFHPDGTALPHF. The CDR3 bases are TGTGCCAGCAGCTTTCATCCAGACGGGACAGCCCTTCCCCACTTT.

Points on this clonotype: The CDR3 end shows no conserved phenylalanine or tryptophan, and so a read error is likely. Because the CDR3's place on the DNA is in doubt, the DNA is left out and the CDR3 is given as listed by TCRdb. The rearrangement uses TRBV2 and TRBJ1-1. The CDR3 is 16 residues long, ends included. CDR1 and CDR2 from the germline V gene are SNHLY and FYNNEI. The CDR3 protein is CASTDGPNYGYTFGSG.

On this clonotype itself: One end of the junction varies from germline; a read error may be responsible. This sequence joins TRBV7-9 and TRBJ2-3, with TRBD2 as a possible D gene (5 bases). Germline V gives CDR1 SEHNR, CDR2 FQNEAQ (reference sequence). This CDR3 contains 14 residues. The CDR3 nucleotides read TGTGCCAGCAGCTTAGTACCCGGGGAGCTGATTCTTTGTTTT. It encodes CASSLVPGELILCF.